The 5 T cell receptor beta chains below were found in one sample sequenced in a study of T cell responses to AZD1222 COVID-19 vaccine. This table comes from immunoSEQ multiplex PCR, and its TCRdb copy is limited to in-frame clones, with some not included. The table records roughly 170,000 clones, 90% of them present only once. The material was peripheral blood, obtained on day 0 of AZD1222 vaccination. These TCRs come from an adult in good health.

The CDR3 DNA sequence: TGTGCTAGTGGTTTGGTAAGGAGTGAGCAGTTCTTC. This codes for CASGLVRSEQFF. The chain is built from TRBV12-5 and TRBJ2-1, with D unresolved. Looked up from germline, CDR1 is LGHNT and CDR2 is FRNRAP. The CDR3 length is 12 residues. V lost 0 bases and J 9 bases, leaving 6 bases between the germline ends.

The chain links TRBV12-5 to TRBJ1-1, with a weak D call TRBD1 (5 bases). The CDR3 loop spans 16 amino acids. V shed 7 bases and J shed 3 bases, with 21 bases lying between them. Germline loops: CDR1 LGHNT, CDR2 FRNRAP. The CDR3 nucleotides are TGTGCTAGTGATCCGTGGGGTCCGGGCAGGGACACTGAAGCTTTCTTT. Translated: CASDPWGPGRDTEAFF. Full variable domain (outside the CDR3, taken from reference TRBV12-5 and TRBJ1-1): DARVTQTPRHKVTEMGQEVTMRCQPILGHNTVFWYRQTMMQGLELLAYFRNRAPLDDSGMPKDRFSAEMPDATLATLKIQPSEPRDSAVYFCASDPWGPGRDTEAFFGQGTRLTVV.

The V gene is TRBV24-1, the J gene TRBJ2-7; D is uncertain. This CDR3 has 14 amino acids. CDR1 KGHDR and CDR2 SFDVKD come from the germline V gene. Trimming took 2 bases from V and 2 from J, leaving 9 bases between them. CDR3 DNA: TGTGCCACCAGTGATTCCCGACACCCCTACGAGCAGTACTTC. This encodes CATSDSRHPYEQYF.

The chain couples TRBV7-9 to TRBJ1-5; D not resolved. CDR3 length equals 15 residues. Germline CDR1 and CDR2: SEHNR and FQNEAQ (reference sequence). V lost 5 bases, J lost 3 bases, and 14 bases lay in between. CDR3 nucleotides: TGTGCCAGCAGCCCTGTGGGGAGTATCAATCAGCCCCAGCATTTT. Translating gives CASSPVGSINQPQHF.

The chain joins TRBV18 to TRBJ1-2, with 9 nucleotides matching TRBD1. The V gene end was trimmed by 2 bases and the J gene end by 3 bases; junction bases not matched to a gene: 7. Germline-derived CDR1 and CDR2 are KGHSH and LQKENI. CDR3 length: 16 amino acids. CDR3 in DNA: TGTGCCAGCTCACCAAGAGTTGGGACAGGGTACTATGGCTACACCTTC. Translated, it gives CASSPRVGTGYYGYTF.